This record covers a single TCR beta chain. These data are taken from a study of PD-L1 blockade in urothelial cancer. Time point denoted: peripheral blood 6 weeks after treatment start. CDR1 MGHRA and CDR2 YSYEKL come from the germline V gene. Trimming shortened V by 0 bases and J by 0 bases, and 18 bases separated the two germline ends. The CDR3 totals 20 residues. Data came from immunoSEQ multiplex PCR; TCRdb stores just in-frame clones and leaves some out. The sample contains about 130,000 clones, 86% of which appear only once. The specimen comprised PBMCs, sampled around atezolizumab (anti-PD-L1) treatment. The source is a man in his forties or fifties with urothelial cancer. The rearrangement links TRBV4-1 to TRBJ1-6, with D unclear. CDR3 DNA sequence: TGCGCCAGCAGCCAAGATCGGCTTTTCCGCTGGAGCTCCTATAATTCACCCCTCCACTTT. This codes for CASSQDRLFRWSSYNSPLHF.